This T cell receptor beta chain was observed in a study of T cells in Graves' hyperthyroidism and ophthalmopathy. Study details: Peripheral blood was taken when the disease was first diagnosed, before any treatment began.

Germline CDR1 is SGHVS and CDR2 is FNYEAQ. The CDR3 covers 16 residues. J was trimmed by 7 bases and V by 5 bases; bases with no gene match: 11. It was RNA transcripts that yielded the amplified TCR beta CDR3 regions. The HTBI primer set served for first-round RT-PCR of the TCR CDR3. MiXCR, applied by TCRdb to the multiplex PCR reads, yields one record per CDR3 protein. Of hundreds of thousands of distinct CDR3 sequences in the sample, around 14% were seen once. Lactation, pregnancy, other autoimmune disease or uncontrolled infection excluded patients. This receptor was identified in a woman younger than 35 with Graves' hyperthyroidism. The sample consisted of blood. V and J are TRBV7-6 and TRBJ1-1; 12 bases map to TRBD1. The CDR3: CASSPGTGGPSGEAFF. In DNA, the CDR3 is TGTGCCAGCAGCCCCGGGACAGGGGGCCCTAGTGGTGAAGCTTTCTTT.